This entry concerns a single TCR beta chain. Antigen specificity is unknown. The data are from a study of T cell repertoires in cytomegalovirus infection. The CDR3 runs 11 residues. Trimming pared 7 bases from V and 6 bases from J, leaving 8 bases between. Germline loops: CDR1 MNHEY, CDR2 SMNVEV (reference sequence). One entry per CDR3 protein, called by TCRdb with MiXCR from the reads. This sample carries approximately 500,000 distinct CDR3 sequences, 15% to 20% of them seen once, and the ten largest clones take 20% to 30%. Study-wide results and caveats: Dominating the ex vivo response were TCR beta clonotypes that were CMV-specific and HLA-C-restricted.

Sequencing was carried out using CD8+ T cells from PBMCs. This TCR was recovered from a human donor in good health (CMV status not recorded). Some clones in this sample may be carry-over from other donors' samples. This chain uses TRBV27 with TRBJ2-3; the D call may be TRBD1 or TRBD2 (5 bases each). The CDR3 spells CASTWGDTQYF. The CDR3 DNA is TGTGCCAGCACCTGGGGGGATACGCAGTATTTT.